Presented here are 20 T cell receptor beta chains from one specimen sequenced in a study of shared T cell receptors in the human thymus. Sequenced by immunoSEQ multiplex PCR; TCRdb stores in-frame clones only, minus some. The repertoire holds 640,000 or so clones, around 87% seen once, with 0.0094% in the top ten. A further study also used this sample, focusing on human thymus T cells.

Source material: thymocytes. Source of these receptors: a boy under two years old with a congenital heart defect.

V usage is TRBV28 and J usage is TRBJ2-1; possibly TRBD2 for D (8 bases). The CDR3 spans 18 residues. The germline V gene encodes CDR1 MDHEN and CDR2 SYDVKM. Trimming took off 0 bases at V and 4 bases at J, with 19 bases between the two ends. CDR3 coding DNA: TGTGCCAGCAGTTTATGGACAGGGAGGACTAGCATTTACAATGAGCAGTTCTTC. This encodes CASSLWTGRTSIYNEQFF. The full variable domain, in which reference TRBV28 and TRBJ2-1 provide the parts outside the CDR3, is DVKVTQSSRYLVKRTGEKVFLECVQDMDHENMFWYRQDPGLGLRLIYFSYDVKMKEKGDIPEGYSVSREKKERFSLILESASTNQTSMYLCASSLWTGRTSIYNEQFFGPGTRLTVL.

This clone was observed a few times. The chain links TRBV19 to TRBJ1-2; TRBD1 might be the D (6 bases). V lost 6 bases and J lost 7, with 18 bases in between. The CDR3 covers 14 residues. From germline, CDR1 is LNHDA and CDR2 SQIVND (reference sequence). This chain's CDR3 is CASRKNDRFLGYTF. CDR3 sequence (DNA): TGTGCCAGTAGGAAAAATGACAGGTTTCTTGGCTACACCTTC.

CDR3 sequence (DNA): TGCAGTGCCAGCGACTACGAGCAGTACTTC. Translating gives CSASDYEQYF. The chain joins TRBV20-1 to TRBJ2-7; no definite D call. Germline V gene lookup returns CDR1 DFQATT and CDR2 SNEGSKA (reference sequence). Trimming stripped 6 bases from V and 3 bases from J, with 6 bases between. The length of the CDR3 is 10 residues.

This chain's CDR3 is CASSPTRTSGSDVETQYF. In DNA, the CDR3 is TGTGCCAGCAGCCCCACCCGGACTAGCGGGAGCGACGTGGAGACCCAGTACTTC. The genes are TRBV7-9 and TRBJ2-5; 13 nucleotides agree with TRBD2. Germline CDR1 SEHNR, CDR2 FQNEAQ (reference sequence). The CDR3 consists of 18 residues. V was clipped by 5 bases and J by 5 bases; unmatched bases: 14.

The chain carries TRBV19 and TRBJ1-3, with 7 bases lining up with TRBD1. This CDR3 has 15 residues. Trimming cost V 5 bases and J 6 bases; bases outside gene matches: 10. From germline, CDR1 is LNHDA and CDR2 SQIVND (reference sequence). As DNA, the CDR3 is TGTGCCAGTAGTCCGGCCTGGGACAGAGAAAACACCATATATTTT. Its translation is CASSPAWDRENTIYF.

V usage is TRBV27 and J usage is TRBJ1-5, with 7 bases aligning to TRBD1. The CDR3 is 15 amino acids. V was clipped by 5 bases and J by 5 bases; unmatched bases: 9. Germline-derived CDR1 and CDR2 are MNHEY and SMNVEV (reference sequence). The CDR3 here is CASSPIDRADQPQHF. In DNA form, the CDR3 reads TGTGCCAGCAGTCCTATCGACAGGGCGGATCAGCCCCAGCATTTT.

This clone has just one count. The chain recombines TRBV11-2 with TRBJ2-7, with TRBD1 matching over 9 bases. The V and J ends lost 1 base and 2 bases, in that order; junction bases with no gene match: 3. There are 15 residues in the CDR3. CDR1 and CDR2 from the germline V gene are SGHAT and FQNNGV. The CDR3 region is CASSLGGTGTYEQYF. In nucleotides, the CDR3 is TGTGCCAGCAGCTTAGGTGGGACAGGGACCTACGAGCAGTACTTC.

This clone was recorded only once. This sequence joins TRBV6-6 and TRBJ2-5; perhaps TRBD1 as D (6 bases). Trimming took 6 bases from V and 4 from J, leaving 12 bases between them. Germline values: CDR1 MNHNY, CDR2 SVGAGI (reference sequence). The CDR3 has 13 amino acids. This chain's CDR3 is CASSSQGIETQYF. CDR3 in DNA: TGTGCCAGCAGCTCACAGGGTATAGAGACCCAGTACTTC.

This rearrangement joins TRBV11-2 to TRBJ1-5; 7 nucleotides agree with TRBD1. V dropped 3 bases and J dropped 4; count of bases not matched to a gene: 3. CDR1 SGHAT and CDR2 FQNNGV come from the germline V gene. This CDR3 has 14 residues. CDR3 protein: CASSFGTANQPQHF. The CDR3 nucleotides are TGTGCCAGCAGCTTCGGGACAGCTAATCAGCCCCAGCATTTT. Supplemented by reference TRBV11-2 and TRBJ1-5, the full variable domain reads EAGVAQSPRYKIIEKRQSVAFWCNPISGHATLYWYQQILGQGPKLLIQFQNNGVVDDSQLPKDRFSAERLKGVDSTLKIQPAKLEDSAVYLCASSFGTANQPQHFGDGTRLSIL.

This clone has just a few counts. The chain is built from TRBV6-4 and TRBJ1-4, with a tentative D call TRBD1 (6 bases). The CDR3 length is 12 residues. V was clipped by 9 bases and J by 5 bases, with 10 bases between them. Looked up from germline, CDR1 is MRHNA and CDR2 is SNTAGT. The CDR3 loop is CARVDRNEKLFF. The CDR3 DNA follows: TGTGCCAGAGTTGACAGGAATGAAAAACTGTTTTTT.

This clone came up once. V is TRBV6-5 and J is TRBJ1-6; TRBD1 aligns across 7 bases. Losses at the gene ends were 5 bases for V and 9 bases for J; bases not matched to a gene: 7. Germline V gene data show CDR1 as MNHEY and CDR2 as SVGAGI. CDR3 length equals 14 residues. The CDR3 loop is CASSTGVSTSPLHF. Here the CDR3 DNA reads TGTGCCAGCAGTACAGGGGTTTCGACTTCACCCCTCCACTTT.

V usage is TRBV4-1 and J usage is TRBJ1-2; perhaps TRBD1 as D (5 bases). Between the trimmed V and J ends, which lost 3 bases and 2 bases, there was a span of 13 bases. This CDR3 contains 15 residues. Germline V gene data show CDR1 as MGHRA and CDR2 as YSYEKL. The CDR3 is CASSHVIGVNYGYTF. The CDR3 DNA is TGCGCCAGCAGCCATGTTATAGGGGTCAACTATGGCTACACCTTC.

The chain couples TRBV4-1 to TRBJ2-7; 13 nucleotides agree with TRBD2. This CDR3 is 21 amino acids long. Trimming cost V 0 bases and J 1 base; bases outside gene matches: 15. Germline CDR1 and CDR2: MGHRA and YSYEKL. The CDR3 nucleotides read TGCGCCAGCAGCCAAGATCCTAAGACTAGCGGGGGGAACGAAGGGTCCTACGAGCAGTACTTC. This sequence encodes CASSQDPKTSGGNEGSYEQYF.

The chain carries TRBV2 and TRBJ2-2, with a tentative D call TRBD2 (6 bases). V shed 3 bases and J shed 6 bases, with 14 bases lying between them. CDR1 and CDR2 from the germline V gene are SNHLY and FYNNEI. The CDR3 loop spans 15 amino acids. This CDR3 reads CASSDSGESAGELFF. CDR3 sequence (DNA): TGTGCCAGCAGTGATTCGGGGGAGTCCGCCGGGGAGCTGTTTTTT.

The V call is TRBV28, the J call TRBJ2-3; D uncertain. CDR1 is MDHEN and CDR2 is SYDVKM in the germline V gene. The CDR3 sequence is 12 residues long. V was trimmed by 3 bases and J by 4 bases, leaving 5 bases between them. The CDR3 nucleotides read TGTGCCAGCAGTTTTTCTTCAGATACGCAGTATTTT. This codes for CASSFSSDTQYF.

The chain recombines TRBV19 with TRBJ2-3; 10 bases align to TRBD1. This CDR3 is built from 17 residues. In germline, CDR1 is LNHDA, CDR2 SQIVND (reference sequence). The V and J ends lost 0 bases and 0 bases, in that order; junction bases with no gene match: 3. CDR3 protein: CASSIDGTGVSTDTQYF. CDR3 DNA: TGTGCCAGTAGTATAGACGGGACAGGGGTTAGCACAGATACGCAGTATTTT.

This clone was observed a single time. This sequence joins TRBV9 and TRBJ2-1; TRBD2 matches 7 bases. This CDR3 has 16 amino acids. Trimming took 1 base from V and 8 from J; bases not matched to a gene: 12. Germline V gives CDR1 SGDLS, CDR2 YYNGEE. The CDR3 nucleotides read TGTGCCAGCAGCGTAAAGGGGACTACCGGTTTGTATGAGCAGTTCTTC. Its protein is CASSVKGTTGLYEQFF.

The V call is TRBV12-5, the J call TRBJ2-1; D is undetermined. The germline V gene has CDR1 LGHNT and CDR2 FRNRAP. Trimming cost V 0 bases and J 4 bases, with 10 bases left between them. The CDR3 consists of 15 residues. The CDR3 loop reads CASGLVVGEYNEQFF. In DNA form, the CDR3 reads TGTGCTAGTGGTTTGGTAGTCGGAGAGTACAATGAGCAGTTCTTC.

This clone turned up a few times. The V call is TRBV2, the J call TRBJ2-4; D call uncertain. This CDR3 spans 14 amino acids. Germline lookup yields CDR1 SNHLY and CDR2 FYNNEI. V shed 6 bases and J shed 8 bases, with 17 bases lying between them. This chain's CDR3 is CASSRQLGVYIQYF. The CDR3 bases are TGTGCCAGCAGCCGCCAACTCGGAGTCTACATTCAGTACTTC.

The J gene is TRBJ2-1, the V gene TRBV6-5; 8 bases are shared with TRBD1. This CDR3 comprises 16 residues. Germline CDR1 reads MNHEY; CDR2 reads SVGAGI. Trimming cost V 0 bases and J 6 bases; bases outside gene matches: 7. The CDR3 DNA is TGTGCCAGCAGTTACTCGAAGAGGACAGGGTCCAATGAGCAGTTCTTC. This gives the protein CASSYSKRTGSNEQFF.